This is a list of T cell receptor beta chains from one sample in a study of graft-versus-host responses after intestinal transplantation. These receptors have no identified antigens. Assay: immunoSEQ multiplex PCR; the TCRdb copy retains only in-frame clones and omits some. This table holds 90,000 to 100,000 clones, about 91% found once. The specimen was unstimulated CD8+ T cells sorted from spleen or lymph node cells, collected before intestinal transplant. The receptor source for this set is a human donor who received an intestinal transplant. Both conserved end residues are part of each CDR3. Fields, in order: CDR3 length, V gene, clone size, D gene, J gene, CDR3 DNA, CDR3 protein. The D gene is left open where the match is weak. Expanded clones are given a class, and other clones once, few, many or no size at all.

length: 14; V: TRBV11-2; size: -; D: -; J: TRBJ2-7; DNA: TGTGCCAGCAGCCGTAGGGGGTTGCTCTACGAGCAGTACTTC; CDR3: CASSRRGLLYEQYF
length: 14; V: TRBV13; size: -; D: TRBD2; J: TRBJ2-2; DNA: TGTGCCAGCACCATCGGACTAGACACCGGGGAGCTGTTTTTT; CDR3: CASTIGLDTGELFF
length: 16; V: TRBV5-1; size: -; D: TRBD1; J: TRBJ2-7; DNA: TGCGCCAGCAGCGCCAAACCGGGACAGGGGGCCCCCGAGCAGTACTTC; CDR3: CASSAKPGQGAPEQYF
length: 14; V: TRBV5-6; size: -; D: TRBD1; J: TRBJ2-7; DNA: TGTGCCAGCAGCACCGGGACAGGGTCCTCCGAGCAGTACTTC; CDR3: CASSTGTGSSEQYF
length: 14; V: TRBV6-6; size: -; D: -; J: TRBJ2-1; DNA: TGTGCCAGCAGCTATTACGGGGTGGTAGATGAGCAGTTCTTC; CDR3: CASSYYGVVDEQFF
length: 16; V: TRBV7-9; size: -; D: TRBD2; J: TRBJ2-5; DNA: TGTGCCAGCAGCTTTCTTCGTGCTAGCGGAGAAGAGACCCAGTACTTC; CDR3: CASSFLRASGEETQYF
length: 14; V: TRBV2; size: -; D: TRBD1; J: TRBJ2-7; DNA: TGTGCCACCTTAATACAGGACAGGGTCTACGAGCAGTACTTC; CDR3: CATLIQDRVYEQYF
length: 12; V: TRBV29-1; size: -; D: -; J: TRBJ2-5; DNA: TGCAGCGTTGAGGGCAGGGGCGAGACCCAGTACTTC; CDR3: CSVEGRGETQYF
length: 14; V: TRBV10-1; size: -; D: TRBD2; J: TRBJ2-7; DNA: TGCGCCAGCAGGACTAGCGGGAGCTCCTACGAGCAGTACTTC; CDR3: CASRTSGSSYEQYF
length: 14; V: TRBV7-8; size: -; D: -; J: TRBJ2-7; DNA: TGTGCCAGCAGCTTAAGAGGGATCTCCTACGAGCAGTACTTC; CDR3: CASSLRGISYEQYF
length: 15; V: TRBV4-1; size: -; D: -; J: TRBJ1-4; DNA: TGCGCCAGCAGCCAAGGGCGAGGGGGACGGGAAAAACTGTTTTTT; CDR3: CASSQGRGGREKLFF
length: 13; V: TRBV27; size: -; D: TRBD1; J: TRBJ1-2; DNA: TGTGCCAGCAGTTACGGGACAGGGTATGGCTACACCTTC; CDR3: CASSYGTGYGYTF
length: 19; V: TRBV4-1; size: -; D: TRBD1; J: TRBJ2-3; DNA: TGCGCCAGCAGCCAAGAAGCCGGGACAGGGCACTCTAGCACAGATACGCAGTATTTT; CDR3: CASSQEAGTGHSSTDTQYF
length: 16; V: TRBV15; size: -; D: TRBD2; J: TRBJ2-1; DNA: TGTGCCACCAGCAGAAGGTTAGCGGGGGATCAGGGTGAGCAGTTCTTC; CDR3: CATSRRLAGDQGEQFF
length: 17; V: TRBV5-1; size: -; D: TRBD2; J: TRBJ2-3; DNA: TGCGCCAGCAGCTTGATGCTTTTGGGCGGGAGGTCAAATACGCAGTATTTT; CDR3: CASSLMLLGGRSNTQYF
length: 15; V: TRBV28; size: few; D: -; J: TRBJ2-7; DNA: TGTGCCAGCAGTTTAGCGGAAGCCGGGTCCTACGAGCAGTACTTC; CDR3: CASSLAEAGSYEQYF
length: 14; V: TRBV6-4; size: -; D: TRBD1; J: TRBJ1-1; DNA: TGTGCCAGCAGTGAAGGACAGGGAAGTACTGAAGCTTTCTTT; CDR3: CASSEGQGSTEAFF
length: 16; V: TRBV4-1; size: -; D: -; J: TRBJ1-1; DNA: TGCGCCAGCAGCCAAGAAATGATCCCGGTGGACACTGAAGCTTTCTTT; CDR3: CASSQEMIPVDTEAFF
length: 13; V: TRBV10-3; size: -; D: TRBD1; J: TRBJ1-1; DNA: TGTGCCATCAGTGAGCCAGGGGGAAGTGAAGCTTTCTTT; CDR3: CAISEPGGSEAFF
length: 16; V: TRBV4-3; size: -; D: -; J: TRBJ2-3; DNA: TGCGCCAGCAGCCAAGACTGGCGGACTAGCACAGATACGCAGTATTTT; CDR3: CASSQDWRTSTDTQYF
length: 13; V: TRBV10-3; size: -; D: TRBD2; J: TRBJ2-7; DNA: TGTGCCTCGGGGGGTGAAGGCGACTACGAGCAGTACTTC; CDR3: CASGGEGDYEQYF
length: 13; V: TRBV7-9; size: -; D: -; J: TRBJ2-7; DNA: TGTGCCAGCGTAAATGTCCCGGGTCACGAGCAGTACTTC; CDR3: CASVNVPGHEQYF
length: 13; V: TRBV6-5; size: -; D: TRBD1; J: TRBJ1-2; DNA: TGTGCCAGCAGCCGGGACAGGGTAACTGGCTACACCTTC; CDR3: CASSRDRVTGYTF
length: 18; V: TRBV2; size: -; D: -; J: TRBJ1-5; DNA: TGTGCCAGCAGCGCCGGGACACCTACCTCTTATAGCAATCAGCCCCAGCATTTT; CDR3: CASSAGTPTSYSNQPQHF
length: 13; V: TRBV7-9; size: -; D: TRBD1; J: TRBJ1-5; DNA: TGTGCCAGCACTGGGACAGGGGGTCAGCCCCAGCATTTT; CDR3: CASTGTGGQPQHF
length: 16; V: TRBV5-1; size: -; D: -; J: TRBJ2-1; DNA: TGCGCCAGCAGCTTTCACCGGGACAAGAGGGACAATGAGCAGTTCTTC; CDR3: CASSFHRDKRDNEQFF
length: 16; V: TRBV6-5; size: -; D: -; J: TRBJ2-2; DNA: TGTGCCAGCAGTTACTCGCCGACACTCAACACCGGGGAGCTGTTTTTT; CDR3: CASSYSPTLNTGELFF
length: 15; V: TRBV5-5; size: -; D: -; J: TRBJ1-1; DNA: TGTGCCAGCAGCTTAAGACAGGCCATGAACACTGAAGCTTTCTTT; CDR3: CASSLRQAMNTEAFF
length: 15; V: TRBV4-1; size: -; D: -; J: TRBJ1-5; DNA: TGCGCCAGCAGCCAAGGAGTTTTGGGCAATCAGCCCCAGCATTTT; CDR3: CASSQGVLGNQPQHF
length: 14; V: TRBV30; size: -; D: TRBD1; J: TRBJ1-2; DNA: TGTGCCTGGAACCTACTGACAGGGGGGGATGGCTACACCTTC; CDR3: CAWNLLTGGDGYTF
length: 14; V: TRBV13; size: -; D: -; J: TRBJ1-3; DNA: TGTGCCAGCAGCCCCGACAGCTCTGGAAACACCATATATTTT; CDR3: CASSPDSSGNTIYF
length: 15; V: TRBV11-2; size: -; D: -; J: TRBJ2-3; DNA: TGTGCCAGCAGCCGCTCGATAGGGGGTATAGATACGCAGTATTTT; CDR3: CASSRSIGGIDTQYF
length: 13; V: TRBV30; size: -; D: TRBD2; J: TRBJ2-1; DNA: TGTGCCTGGAGCTGGACTAGCTACAATGAGCAGTTCTTC; CDR3: CAWSWTSYNEQFF
length: 15; V: TRBV7-9; size: -; D: -; J: TRBJ1-1; DNA: TGTGCCAGCAGCACGAACAGGGAGCGGAACACTGAAGCTTTCTTT; CDR3: CASSTNRERNTEAFF
length: 13; V: TRBV29-1; size: -; D: -; J: TRBJ2-7; DNA: TGCAGCGTTGAGAGCGGAAACACCTACGAGCAGTACTTC; CDR3: CSVESGNTYEQYF
length: 16; V: TRBV30; size: -; D: TRBD2; J: TRBJ2-2; DNA: TGTGCCTTTCAAACAGGGTTACTAGCGGTCACCGGGGAGCTGTTTTTT; CDR3: CAFQTGLLAVTGELFF
length: 13; V: TRBV2; size: once; D: TRBD1; J: TRBJ2-7; DNA: TGTGCCAGCGGGGACAGGGCCGCCTGGGAGCAGTACTTC; CDR3: CASGDRAAWEQYF
length: 13; V: TRBV19; size: -; D: -; J: TRBJ2-2; DNA: TGTACCAGTAGTCCCCTGAACACCGGGGAGCTGTTTTTT; CDR3: CTSSPLNTGELFF
length: 15; V: TRBV6-1; size: -; D: -; J: TRBJ2-3; DNA: TGTGCCAGCAGTGAAGAGCCGGGATGGACAGATACGCAGTATTTT; CDR3: CASSEEPGWTDTQYF
length: 15; V: TRBV23-1; size: -; D: TRBD1; J: TRBJ1-2; DNA: TGCGCCAGCAGTCAATCTCAGGGGGCAGGCTATGGCTACACCTTC; CDR3: CASSQSQGAGYGYTF
length: 16; V: TRBV5-6; size: -; D: -; J: TRBJ2-3; DNA: TGTGCCAGCAGCTCCAAAACGGAGCCTAGCACAGATACGCAGTATTTT; CDR3: CASSSKTEPSTDTQYF
length: 15; V: TRBV6-5; size: -; D: TRBD1; J: TRBJ1-2; DNA: TGTGCCAGCAGTTACGGGACAGGACTTAACTATGGCTACACCTTC; CDR3: CASSYGTGLNYGYTF
length: 11; V: TRBV6-5; size: -; D: -; J: TRBJ1-3; DNA: TGTGCCACCTATACCCCCAACGCCATATATTTT; CDR3: CATYTPNAIYF
length: 14; V: TRBV10-2; size: -; D: -; J: TRBJ1-2; DNA: TGCGCCAGCACCGAGGACGGGAGCAACTATGGCTACACCTTC; CDR3: CASTEDGSNYGYTF
length: 15; V: TRBV27; size: -; D: -; J: TRBJ2-1; DNA: TGTGCCAGCAGTCCCACCGGGGGCTCCTACAATGAGCAGTTCTTC; CDR3: CASSPTGGSYNEQFF
length: 17; V: TRBV7-9; size: -; D: TRBD1; J: TRBJ1-4; DNA: TGTGCCAGCAGCCCCCGACAGGGCAGAACCGGGGATGAAAAACTGTTTTTT; CDR3: CASSPRQGRTGDEKLFF
length: 17; V: TRBV2; size: -; D: TRBD1; J: TRBJ2-1; DNA: TGTGCCAGCAGTTCCCCCGGGACAGGGGGCTCCTACAATGAGCAGTTCTTC; CDR3: CASSSPGTGGSYNEQFF
length: 17; V: TRBV28; size: -; D: -; J: TRBJ2-5; DNA: TGTGCCAGCAGTTCCTTCCTTTTGGGCAGGGCGACGGAGACCCAGTACTTC; CDR3: CASSSFLLGRATETQYF
length: 14; V: TRBV4-1; size: -; D: -; J: TRBJ2-2; DNA: TGCGCCAGCAGCCAATCACTGAACACCGGGGAGCTGTTTTTT; CDR3: CASSQSLNTGELFF
length: 12; V: TRBV30; size: -; D: -; J: TRBJ1-1; DNA: TGTGCCTGGAGTGCGGTCATCACTGAAGCTTTCTTT; CDR3: CAWSAVITEAFF
length: 19; V: TRBV5-4; size: few; D: TRBD2; J: TRBJ2-2; DNA: TGTGCCAGCAGCGAACGACTAGCGGGGTCCTTAATGAACACCGGGGAGCTGTTTTTT; CDR3: CASSERLAGSLMNTGELFF
length: 13; V: TRBV5-6; size: few; D: -; J: TRBJ2-1; DNA: TGTGCCAGCAGCCGGGCTCAGGGGCATGAGCAGTTCTTC; CDR3: CASSRAQGHEQFF